These 12 T cell receptor beta chains came from one sample sequenced in a study of cytomegalovirus exposure and HLA in healthy donors. A multiplex PCR was run with 60 Vbeta primers and 13 Jbeta primers. Clones were sequenced by immunoSEQ multiplex PCR, and TCRdb holds only the in-frame ones, with some missing. The repertoire consists of 150,000 or so clones, with 60% to 80% occurring once and the leading ten covering roughly 2%. The material sequenced was PBMCs. All receptors come from a man in his forties or fifties in good health and CMV-seropositive.

CDR3 nucleotide sequence: TGCGCCAGCAGCTCACTAGCTATCCAAGAGACCCAGTACTTC. Translating gives CASSSLAIQETQYF. The chain combines TRBV5-1 with TRBJ2-5; possible D gene TRBD2, 6 bases. This CDR3 spans 14 amino acids. Trimming cost V 3 bases and J 1 base, with 10 bases left between them. Per germline, CDR1 SGHRS and CDR2 YFSETQ. Combining the CDR3 with reference TRBV5-1 and TRBJ2-5 gives the whole variable domain KAGVTQTPRYLIKTRGQQVTLSCSPISGHRSVSWYQQTPGQGLQFLFEYFSETQRNKGNFPGRFSGRQFSNSRSEMNVSTLELGDSALYLCASSSLAIQETQYFGPGTRLLVL.

The chain uses TRBV6-5 and TRBJ2-4; TRBD2 is a possible D gene (8 bases). CDR1 is MNHEY, CDR2 SVGAGI, per germline. The CDR3 is 13 amino acids. The V gene lost 5 bases and the J gene lost 9 bases, with 14 bases spanning the gap. CDR3 amino acids: CASSEAGDSIQYF. CDR3 bases: TGTGCCAGCAGTGAAGCGGGGGACAGCATTCAGTACTTC.

This chain joins TRBV7-3 and TRBJ1-2, with a weak D call TRBD1 (6 bases). The CDR3 covers 12 residues. Germline assignment: CDR1 SGHTA and CDR2 FQGTGA. V was trimmed by 10 bases and J by 2 bases, leaving 11 bases between them. The CDR3 here is CATKTGNYGYTF. For the CDR3, the DNA is TGTGCCACAAAAACAGGGAACTATGGCTACACCTTC. Looking up the rest from reference TRBV7-3 and TRBJ1-2 gives the full variable domain: GAGVSQTPSNKVTEKGKYVELRCDPISGHTALYWYRQSLGQGPEFLIYFQGTGAADDSGLPNDRFFAVRPEGSVSTLKIQRTERGDSAVYLCATKTGNYGYTFGSGTRLTVV.

The chain carries TRBV10-1 and TRBJ2-4; no reliable D call. The CDR3 consists of 11 residues. The germline CDR1 and CDR2 sequences are WNHNN and SYGVQD (reference sequence). The CDR3 sequence is CTSRAKNIQYF. CDR3 nucleotides: TGCACCTCCAGGGCCAAAAACATTCAGTACTTC.

The rearrangement links TRBV6-1 to TRBJ2-2; TRBD2 might be the D (6 bases). Germline-derived CDR1 and CDR2 are MNHNS and SASEGT. This CDR3 is built from 13 residues. V was trimmed by 6 bases and J by 4 bases, leaving 9 bases between them. The CDR3 here is CASSPGGTGELFF. CDR3 in DNA: TGTGCCAGCAGCCCCGGGGGCACCGGGGAGCTGTTTTTT.

The V gene is TRBV30, the J gene TRBJ1-3; 7 nucleotides line up with TRBD1. Germline V gene data show CDR1 as GTSNPN and CDR2 as SVGIG (reference sequence). J gave up 2 bases and V 3 bases, and 4 bases lay outside the gene matches. The CDR3 runs to 14 residues. This CDR3 reads CAWRNTGAGNTIYF. The CDR3 DNA sequence: TGTGCCTGGAGAAATACAGGGGCTGGAAACACCATATATTTT.

The chain is built from TRBV11-1 and TRBJ2-7, with TRBD2 as a possible D gene (5 bases). Trimming took off 2 bases at V and 2 bases at J, with 10 bases between the two ends. The CDR3 totals 14 residues. Germline assignment: CDR1 SGHAT and CDR2 FQDESV (reference sequence). The chain's CDR3 is CASSLSGSTYEQYF. The CDR3 DNA reads as TGTGCCAGCAGCTTATCTGGGAGCACCTACGAGCAGTACTTC.

This rearrangement joins TRBV6-5 to TRBJ1-1, with unresolved D. Trimming removed 2 bases at V and 4 bases at J, with 11 bases between. Germline V lookup: CDR1 MNHEY, CDR2 SVGAGI. This CDR3 contains 14 residues. The CDR3 sequence is CASSYGTGSTEAFF. The CDR3 DNA reads as TGTGCCAGCAGTTACGGAACGGGGAGCACTGAAGCTTTCTTT.

CDR3 sequence: CASSLQGTQPQHF. CDR3 in DNA: TGTGCCAGCAGCCTACAGGGAACTCAGCCCCAGCATTTT. The chain recombines TRBV6-5 with TRBJ1-5, with D possibly matching TRBD1 (6 bases). CDR1 and CDR2 from the germline V gene are MNHEY and SVGAGI. This CDR3 spans 13 amino acids. V dropped 6 bases and J dropped 6 bases, with 12 bases sitting between them.

This clone was counted a few times. The chain joins TRBV5-4 to TRBJ2-1; 8 bases agree with TRBD2. Per germline, CDR1 SGHNT and CDR2 YYREEE (reference sequence). The CDR3 spans 15 residues. Germline trimming cut 3 bases from V and 8 bases from J; bases unmatched to any gene: 10. The CDR3 DNA reads TGTGCCAGCAGCTCCCTCGGGGCAGCGGGGGATGAGCAGTTCTTC. Protein product: CASSSLGAAGDEQFF.

This clone appeared a few times. The V call is TRBV30, the J call TRBJ1-6; D unclear. The CDR3 is made up of 13 amino acids. Germline CDR1 and CDR2: GTSNPN and SVGIG (reference sequence). The V end was cut by 3 bases, the J end by 2 bases, with 5 bases between. The DNA for the CDR3 is TGTGCCTGGAGCCCGGCCTATAATTCACCCCTCCACTTT. It specifies CAWSPAYNSPLHF.

The CDR3 DNA sequence: TGCGCCAGCAGCTCTACCGGGACTAGATCCGGGGAGCTGTTTTTT. It specifies CASSSTGTRSGELFF. The gene calls are TRBV5-1 and TRBJ2-2; 8 bases are a match to TRBD2. CDR3 length equals 15 residues. Per the germline V gene, CDR1 is SGHRS and CDR2 is YFSETQ. With V trimmed by 3 bases and J by 6 bases, 7 bases remained unmatched.